A selection of T cell receptor beta chains follows, all from one sample in a study of tumor-infiltrating lymphocytes in primary liver carcinoma. One entry per CDR3 protein results from TCRdb running MiXCR on the multiplex PCR reads. The profile shows hundreds of thousands of distinct CDR3 sequences, 60% to 80% of them singletons. Sequencing was done on a sample of peripheral blood. The receptors were sampled from a man aged 40-50 years with primary liver carcinoma and hepatitis B virus infection. Both conserved end residues are part of each CDR3. D genes are given only for firm matches. Clone size, where shown, is once, few, many, or a class for clones that have expanded.

v_gene: TRBV7-9
abundance: -
j_gene: TRBJ2-7
d_gene: -
CDR3aa: CASSLGSGFSYELYF
CDR3nt: TGTGCCAGCAGCTTGGGGTCGGGGTTCTCCTACGAGCTGTACTTC

v_gene: TRBV5-1
abundance: -
j_gene: TRBJ2-7
d_gene: -
CDR3aa: CASSLAGLEQYF
CDR3nt: TGCGCCAGCAGCTTGGCCGGGCTCGAGCAGTACTTC

v_gene: TRBV28
abundance: -
j_gene: TRBJ2-3
d_gene: -
CDR3aa: CASSLRNQPQYF
CDR3nt: TGTGCCAGCAGTTTAAGGAATCAGCCCCAGTATTTT

v_gene: TRBV5-6
abundance: -
j_gene: TRBJ2-7
d_gene: -
CDR3aa: CASSFPPPLRAGDEQYF
CDR3nt: TGTGCCAGCAGCTTCCCCCCCCCGCTAAGGGCCGGAGACGAGCAGTACTTC

v_gene: TRBV4-1
abundance: many
j_gene: TRBJ2-6
d_gene: -
CDR3aa: CASSQARTGRSGANVLTF
CDR3nt: TGCGCCAGCAGCCAGGCCCGCACAGGCCGCTCTGGGGCCAACGTCCTGACTTTC

v_gene: TRBV6-1
abundance: many
j_gene: TRBJ2-3
d_gene: -
CDR3aa: CASRNQPWTQYF
CDR3nt: TGTGCCAGCCGGAACCAGCCCTGGACGCAGTATTTT

v_gene: TRBV24-1
abundance: -
j_gene: TRBJ2-5
d_gene: TRBD1
CDR3aa: CATSTPYRGHGETQYF
CDR3nt: TGTGCCACCAGCACCCCCTACAGGGGGCACGGGGAGACCCAGTACTTC

v_gene: TRBV4-2
abundance: -
j_gene: TRBJ2-3
d_gene: -
CDR3aa: CASSQEQGDNQPQYF
CDR3nt: TGTGCCAGCAGCCAAGAACAGGGAGACAATCAGCCCCAGTATTTT

v_gene: TRBV6-1
abundance: -
j_gene: TRBJ2-2
d_gene: -
CDR3aa: CASSPLGGGSGGELFF
CDR3nt: TGTGCCAGCAGTCCACTAGGGGGGGGGAGCGGCGGGGAGCTGTTTTTT

v_gene: TRBV7-8
abundance: many
j_gene: TRBJ1-6
d_gene: -
CDR3aa: CASSLSLDSPLHF
CDR3nt: TGTGCCAGCAGCTTATCGTTGGATTCACCCCTCCACTTT

v_gene: TRBV7-9
abundance: -
j_gene: TRBJ1-2
d_gene: -
CDR3aa: CASSLEAGRGYGYAF
CDR3nt: TGTGCCAGCAGCTTAGAGGCGGGGCGCGGCTATGGCTACGCCTTC

v_gene: TRBV10-3
abundance: once
j_gene: TRBJ2-3
d_gene: -
CDR3aa: CAISEGLRAPTDTQYF
CDR3nt: TGTGCCATCAGTGAGGGATTGCGAGCGCCCACAGATACGCAGTATTTT

v_gene: TRBV5-4
abundance: -
j_gene: TRBJ1-6
d_gene: -
CDR3aa: CTSRSRDNSPLHF
CDR3nt: TGTACCAGCAGAAGTAGGGATAATTCACCCCTCCACTTT

v_gene: TRBV4-2
abundance: once
j_gene: TRBJ2-1
d_gene: TRBD2
CDR3aa: CASTKEPGGSSYIEQFF
CDR3nt: TGTGCCAGCACCAAAGAACCGGGCGGGAGCTCCTACATTGAGCAGTTCTTC

v_gene: TRBV11-1
abundance: -
j_gene: TRBJ2-1
d_gene: -
CDR3aa: CASSPRASSCNEQFF
CDR3nt: TGTGCCAGCAGTCCCCGGGCTAGTTCCTGCAATGAGCAGTTCTTC

v_gene: TRBV4-3
abundance: -
j_gene: TRBJ2-1
d_gene: TRBD2
CDR3aa: CASSSGLVFDNEQFF
CDR3nt: TGCGCCAGCAGCTCTGGACTAGTCTTCGACAATGAGCAGTTCTTC

v_gene: TRBV2
abundance: -
j_gene: TRBJ2-2
d_gene: -
CDR3aa: CASKKNANTGELFF
CDR3nt: TGTGCCAGCAAGAAGAACGCGAACACCGGGGAGCTGTTTTTT

v_gene: TRBV4-2
abundance: many
j_gene: TRBJ2-1
d_gene: -
CDR3aa: CASSQDRTAQRFF
CDR3nt: TGTGCCAGCAGCCAGGATCGGACAGCTCAACGGTTCTTC

v_gene: TRBV6-2/TRBV6-3
abundance: -
j_gene: TRBJ2-5
d_gene: -
CDR3aa: CASSYSLREEIQYF
CDR3nt: TGTGCCAGCAGTTATTCACTCCGAGAGGAGATCCAGTACTTC

v_gene: TRBV4-2
abundance: many
j_gene: TRBJ1-2
d_gene: TRBD1
CDR3aa: CASSQGLDRQGLYGYTF
CDR3nt: TGTGCCAGCAGCCAAGGTCTGGACAGGCAGGGTTTATATGGCTACACCTTC

v_gene: TRBV7-9
abundance: many
j_gene: TRBJ2-1
d_gene: -
CDR3aa: CASSLVSLNEQFF
CDR3nt: TGTGCCAGCAGCTTAGTCTCCTTAAATGAGCAGTTCTTC

v_gene: TRBV11-3
abundance: -
j_gene: TRBJ2-1
d_gene: -
CDR3aa: CASSLGESSNERFF
CDR3nt: TGTGCCAGCAGCTTAGGGGAATCAAGTAATGAGCGGTTCTTC

v_gene: TRBV7-9
abundance: -
j_gene: TRBJ2-5
d_gene: -
CDR3aa: CASSPQEKYQETQNF
CDR3nt: TGTGCCAGCAGCCCACAGGAAAAGTACCAAGAGACCCAGAACTTC

v_gene: TRBV7-9
abundance: -
j_gene: TRBJ2-1
d_gene: -
CDR3aa: CASSHGLGGNHEQFF
CDR3nt: TGTGCCAGCAGCCACGGACTAGGGGGAAATCATGAGCAGTTCTTC

v_gene: TRBV7-8
abundance: few
j_gene: TRBJ2-1
d_gene: -
CDR3aa: CAGSPQGNEQFF
CDR3nt: TGTGCCGGCAGCCCCCAGGGGAATGAGCAGTTCTTC

v_gene: TRBV6-5
abundance: few
j_gene: TRBJ1-3
d_gene: -
CDR3aa: CASSYAYRRDTGNTIYF
CDR3nt: TGTGCCAGCAGTTACGCGTATAGGCGGGACACTGGAAACACCATATATTTT

v_gene: TRBV6-5
abundance: many
j_gene: TRBJ2-5
d_gene: TRBD1
CDR3aa: CASSKQGLETQYF
CDR3nt: TGTGCCAGCAGCAAACAGGGGTTGGAGACCCAGTACTTC

v_gene: TRBV14
abundance: many
j_gene: TRBJ2-2
d_gene: -
CDR3aa: CASSQFAGLATGELFF
CDR3nt: TGTGCCAGCAGCCAATTCGCAGGGTTGGCTACCGGGGAGCTGTTTTTT

v_gene: TRBV6-1
abundance: many
j_gene: TRBJ2-7
d_gene: -
CDR3aa: CASSEENSSYEQYF
CDR3nt: TGTGCCAGCAGTGAAGAGAACAGCTCCTACGAGCAGTACTTC

v_gene: TRBV6-2/TRBV6-3
abundance: -
j_gene: TRBJ2-7
d_gene: -
CDR3aa: CASSYSIRGYEQYF
CDR3nt: TGTGCCAGCAGTTACTCGATTCGAGGGTACGAGCAGTACTTC

v_gene: TRBV29-1
abundance: few
j_gene: TRBJ1-4
d_gene: -
CDR3aa: CSVLLFGEKLFF
CDR3nt: TGCAGCGTTTTGTTATTCGGAGAAAAACTGTTTTTT

v_gene: TRBV2
abundance: once
j_gene: TRBJ2-1
d_gene: -
CDR3aa: CASSGGAYEQFF
CDR3nt: TGTGCCAGCAGTGGCGGGGCTTATGAGCAGTTCTTC

v_gene: TRBV12-3/TRBV12-4
abundance: -
j_gene: TRBJ2-3
d_gene: -
CDR3aa: CANSFGLTVDTQYF
CDR3nt: TGTGCCAACAGTTTTGGCCTGACGGTAGATACGCAGTATTTT

v_gene: TRBV29-1
abundance: -
j_gene: TRBJ2-2
d_gene: -
CDR3aa: CSAWAGAYTGELFF
CDR3nt: TGCAGCGCTTGGGCAGGGGCCTACACCGGGGAGCTGTTTTTT

v_gene: TRBV4-3
abundance: -
j_gene: TRBJ2-2
d_gene: -
CDR3aa: CSSSQDRNTGELFF
CDR3nt: TGCTCCAGCAGCCAAGATCGGAACACCGGGGAGCTGTTTTTT

v_gene: TRBV4-3
abundance: many
j_gene: TRBJ2-3
d_gene: -
CDR3aa: CASSQDATDPTDTQYF
CDR3nt: TGCGCCAGCAGCCAAGATGCGACAGACCCCACAGATACGCAGTATTTT

v_gene: TRBV5-6
abundance: -
j_gene: TRBJ2-6
d_gene: -
CDR3aa: CASSLVRFSGANVLAF
CDR3nt: TGTGCCAGCAGCTTGGTCAGGTTCTCTGGGGCCAACGTCCTGGCTTTC

v_gene: TRBV11-2
abundance: -
j_gene: TRBJ2-5
d_gene: TRBD2
CDR3aa: CDGSSGTSEETQYF
CDR3nt: TGTGACGGCAGCTCCGGGACTAGCGAAGAGACCCAGTACTTC

v_gene: TRBV6-1
abundance: -
j_gene: TRBJ2-1
d_gene: -
CDR3aa: CASNAQIVYNEQFF
CDR3nt: TGTGCCAGCAACGCTCAGATCGTCTACAATGAGCAGTTCTTC

v_gene: TRBV29-1
abundance: -
j_gene: TRBJ2-7
d_gene: -
CDR3aa: CSIRLRLSYEQYF
CDR3nt: TGTAGCATTAGGCTCAGGCTTTCCTACGAGCAGTACTTC

v_gene: TRBV12-3/TRBV12-4
abundance: -
j_gene: TRBJ1-1
d_gene: -
CDR3aa: CSSSLIRRQAFF
CDR3nt: TGTTCCAGCAGTTTAATTAGGAGACAGGCTTTCTTT

v_gene: TRBV12-3/TRBV12-4
abundance: -
j_gene: TRBJ2-3
d_gene: TRBD1
CDR3aa: CASRMQGARDTQYF
CDR3nt: TGTGCCAGCAGGATGCAGGGGGCGCGGGATACGCAGTATTTT

v_gene: TRBV6-5
abundance: many
j_gene: TRBJ2-3
d_gene: -
CDR3aa: CASSPDSGQTDTQYF
CDR3nt: TGTGCCAGCAGTCCCGACAGTGGGCAAACAGATACGCAGTATTTT

v_gene: TRBV11-1
abundance: -
j_gene: TRBJ2-4
d_gene: TRBD1
CDR3aa: CVSSPRDRENIQYF
CDR3nt: TGTGTCAGCAGTCCACGGGACAGGGAAAACATTCAGTACTTC

v_gene: TRBV4-2
abundance: -
j_gene: TRBJ1-4
d_gene: -
CDR3aa: CASGQDGGNGERLFF
CDR3nt: TGTGCCAGCGGCCAAGATGGGGGAAACGGAGAAAGACTGTTTTTT

v_gene: TRBV7-9
abundance: once
j_gene: TRBJ2-7
d_gene: -
CDR3aa: CTSSLNSGEQYF
CDR3nt: TGTACCAGCAGCTTAAACAGCGGCGAGCAGTACTTC

v_gene: TRBV6-2/TRBV6-3
abundance: -
j_gene: TRBJ2-5
d_gene: -
CDR3aa: CASDRDGVETQYF
CDR3nt: TGTGCCAGCGACCGGGACGGCGTGGAGACCCAGTACTTC

v_gene: TRBV15
abundance: once
j_gene: TRBJ2-7
d_gene: TRBD2
CDR3aa: CATSRDKLAGKQYF
CDR3nt: TGTGCCACCAGCAGAGACAAACTAGCGGGCAAGCAGTACTTC

v_gene: TRBV5-5
abundance: many
j_gene: TRBJ2-3
d_gene: -
CDR3aa: CASSRGSHSDTQYF
CDR3nt: TGTGCCAGCAGTCGGGGCTCCCATTCCGATACGCAGTATTTT

v_gene: TRBV10-3
abundance: few
j_gene: TRBJ2-2
d_gene: -
CDR3aa: CAITADTGELFF
CDR3nt: TGTGCCATCACGGCAGACACCGGGGAGCTGTTTTTT

v_gene: TRBV6-2/TRBV6-3
abundance: once
j_gene: TRBJ1-1
d_gene: TRBD1
CDR3aa: CVSSYPDRKAFF
CDR3nt: TGTGTCAGCAGTTACCCGGACAGGAAAGCTTTCTTT

v_gene: TRBV28
abundance: -
j_gene: TRBJ1-5
d_gene: -
CDR3aa: CASTFGTVNQPQHF
CDR3nt: TGTGCCAGCACTTTTGGGACGGTAAATCAGCCCCAGCATTTT

v_gene: TRBV28
abundance: -
j_gene: TRBJ2-1
d_gene: -
CDR3aa: CASSFKPLVYNEQFF
CDR3nt: TGTGCCAGCAGCTTTAAGCCCTTAGTTTACAATGAGCAGTTCTTC

v_gene: TRBV12-3/TRBV12-4
abundance: -
j_gene: TRBJ2-7
d_gene: -
CDR3aa: CASSLAGEQQYF
CDR3nt: TGTGCCAGCAGTTTAGCCGGGGAACAGCAGTACTTC

v_gene: TRBV28
abundance: few
j_gene: TRBJ1-5
d_gene: -
CDR3aa: CASSLRDSSRNQPQHF
CDR3nt: TGTGCCAGCAGTCTACGGGACTCGTCCAGAAATCAGCCCCAGCATTTT